The 24 T cell receptor beta chains listed next were all sequenced from one sample in a study of response to subunit inactivated influenza vaccine. From the RT-PCR reads, TCRdb called clonotypes with MiXCR, one entry per CDR3 protein. Of 450,000 to 600,000 distinct CDR3 sequences in the sample, approximately 6.9% were seen once. Sequenced here: PBMCs from blood, sampled 23 months after vaccination. The source of these receptors is a man between 50 and 75 years old who received an inactivated influenza vaccine.

This clonotype was observed a handful of times. The junction departs from the called germline gene at one end, perhaps through a read error. The chain couples TRBV29-1 to TRBJ2-5, with D uncertain. From germline, CDR1 is SQVTM and CDR2 ANQGSEA. The CDR3 spans 11 residues. CDR3 region: CSTLPKGRSNF. The CDR3 DNA sequence: TGCAGCACCCTTCCTAAAGGACGATCAAACTTC.

With respect to this clonotype: Since a much larger clone is just one base distant, this may be a read error. The chain combines TRBV6-5 with TRBJ2-1; perhaps TRBD2 as D (5 bases). The CDR3 is 11 residues long. Looked up from germline, CDR1 is MNHEY and CDR2 is SVGAGI. Here the CDR3 reads CASRSLVEEFF. In nucleotides, the CDR3 is TGTGCCAGCAGGTCACTAGTTGAGGAGTTCTTC.

This clonotype has more than one count but fewer than ten. The rearrangement joins TRBV29-1 to TRBJ1-1; D is ambiguous. Germline CDR1 is SQVTM and CDR2 is ANQGSEA. This CDR3 spans 12 amino acids. V was pared by 4 bases and J by 5 bases, with 11 bases between. The CDR3 spells CSVARIGTEAFF. In DNA, the CDR3 is TGCAGCGTTGCACGAATCGGGACTGAAGCTTTCTTT.

This clonotype was counted at least ten times. The chain is built from TRBV7-3 and TRBJ2-2; 7 bases line up with TRBD2. Looked up from germline, CDR1 is SGHTA and CDR2 is FQGTGA. CDR3 length: 14 residues. V was pared by 1 base and J by 6 bases, with 2 bases of the junction left unmatched. The CDR3 coding sequence is TGTGCCAGCAGCTTAATAGCGGGCCCCGGGGAGCTGTTTTTT. Protein product: CASSLIAGPGELFF.

V is TRBV20-1 and J is TRBJ2-1; perhaps TRBD2 as D (5 bases). Germline-derived CDR1 and CDR2 are DFQATT and SNEGSKA (reference sequence). CDR3 size: 13 residues. Trimming left V 3 bases short and J 7 bases short, with 13 bases between. In DNA form, the CDR3 reads TGCAGTGCTAGCTCGGGGTTGGGGAATGAGCAGTTCTTC. It codes for CSASSGLGNEQFF.

This clonotype was counted a few times. The chain recombines TRBV7-3 with TRBJ2-2; 8 bases align to TRBD1. V was pared by 3 bases and J by 0 bases, with 3 bases of the junction left unmatched. This CDR3 has 16 amino acids. Germline V gene lookup returns CDR1 SGHTA and CDR2 FQGTGA. CDR3 sequence reads: CASSFTGGSNTGELFF. The CDR3 nucleotides are TGTGCCAGCAGCTTTACAGGGGGTTCGAACACCGGGGAGCTGTTTTTT.

The sample holds a few counts of this clonotype. The chain carries TRBV5-6 and TRBJ1-3, with 7 nucleotides matching TRBD1. V dropped 5 bases and J dropped 0; count of bases not matched to a gene: 5. Looked up from germline, CDR1 is SGHDT and CDR2 is YYEEEE. The CDR3 is made up of 15 amino acids. Here the CDR3 DNA reads TGTGCCAGCAGACCATGGACAGGCTCTGGAAACACCATATATTTT. Translating it yields CASRPWTGSGNTIYF.

The V gene is TRBV20-1, the J gene TRBJ2-3; either TRBD1 or TRBD2 may supply D (5 bases each). V dropped 6 bases and J dropped 0 bases, with 13 bases sitting between them. The CDR3 loop spans 14 amino acids. The germline V gene has CDR1 DFQATT and CDR2 SNEGSKA (reference sequence). The CDR3 loop reads CSAKRWGSTDTQYF. CDR3 DNA sequence: TGCAGTGCCAAAAGATGGGGGAGCACAGATACGCAGTATTTT.

This clonotype was seen at least ten times. The chain uses TRBV3-1 and TRBJ2-1; no definite D call. Germline lookup yields CDR1 LGHDT and CDR2 YNNKEL (reference sequence). The CDR3 contains 15 residues. V was cut by 3 bases and J by 0 bases, with 9 bases left in between. The CDR3 DNA sequence: TGTGCCAGCAGCCACAGGCAGTTCTCCTACAATGAGCAGTTCTTC. Its protein product is CASSHRQFSYNEQFF.

This clonotype was seen a handful of times. This sequence joins TRBV4-3 and TRBJ2-4, with TRBD1 matching over 10 bases. The V and J ends lost 2 bases and 9 bases, in that order; junction bases with no gene match: 7. The length of the CDR3 is 15 residues. Germline loops: CDR1 LGHNA, CDR2 YSLEER. CDR3 amino acids: CASSQQGTGDSIQYF. DNA of the CDR3: TGCGCCAGCAGCCAACAGGGGACAGGGGATAGCATTCAGTACTTC.

This chain uses TRBV7-9 with TRBJ2-7, with TRBD2 matching over 14 bases. The CDR3 is 15 residues long. Germline V gives CDR1 SEHNR, CDR2 FQNEAQ (reference sequence). Trimming at V came to 4 bases and at J to 6 bases, leaving 5 bases not matched to a gene. CDR3: CASSSLGLAGGEQYF. The CDR3 bases are TGTGCCAGCAGCTCCCTAGGACTAGCGGGAGGCGAGCAGTACTTC. The full variable domain, with the rest looked up from reference TRBV7-9 and TRBJ2-7, is DTGVSQNPRHKITKRGQNVTFRCDPISEHNRLYWYRQTLGQGPEFLTYFQNEAQLEKSRLLSDRFSAERPKGSFSTLEIQRTEQGDSAMYLCASSSLGLAGGEQYFGPGTRLTVT.

This clonotype was observed a handful of times. The chain has TRBV7-8 and TRBJ1-4; maybe TRBD1 (6 bases). V was clipped by 5 bases and J by 3 bases, with 13 bases between them. The CDR3 covers 15 residues. In germline, CDR1 is SGHVS, CDR2 FQNEAQ. The CDR3 DNA reads as TGTGCCAGCAGCCCCCGGGAGGGGGCTAATGAAAAACTGTTTTTT. It specifies CASSPREGANEKLFF. Using reference TRBV7-8 and TRBJ1-4 for the parts outside the CDR3, the full variable domain is GAGVSQSPRYKVAKRGQDVALRCDPISGHVSLFWYQQALGQGPEFLTYFQNEAQLDKSGLPSDRFFAERPEGSVSTLKIQRTQQEDSAVYLCASSPREGANEKLFFGSGTQLSVL.

This clonotype was recorded at least ten times. The V and J genes are TRBV12-3 or TRBV12-4 and TRBJ1-6; the D gene is possibly TRBD1 (6 bases). The CDR3 is 14 amino acids. The germline V and J ends were trimmed by 2 bases and 7 bases, with 9 bases remaining between them. CDR3 in amino acids: CASSLRGENSPLHF. As DNA, the CDR3 is TGTGCCAGCAGTTTAAGGGGGGAGAATTCACCCCTCCACTTT.

In this sample, this clonotype turned up a few times. The rearrangement joins TRBV20-1 to TRBJ2-3, with D uncertain. Trimming cost V 3 bases and J 4 bases, with 8 bases left between them. The CDR3 covers 12 residues. CDR1 and CDR2 from the germline V gene are DFQATT and SNEGSKA (reference sequence). The DNA of the CDR3 is TGCAGTGCTAGTGCCGGAGCAGATACGCAGTATTTT. This gives the protein CSASAGADTQYF.

This clonotype was recorded at least ten times. The chain has TRBV3-1 and TRBJ2-1, with 7 bases lining up with TRBD2. CDR3 length equals 16 residues. Germline V gives CDR1 LGHDT, CDR2 YNNKEL (reference sequence). The V segment lost 1 base and the J segment 4 bases; nucleotides outside the gene matches: 7. DNA for the CDR3: TGTGCCAGCAGCCAAGGCCCTAGCGGAGGATACAATGAGCAGTTCTTC. Translated, it gives CASSQGPSGGYNEQFF.

V usage is TRBV4-3 and J usage is TRBJ2-1; 8 bases map to TRBD2. Per germline, CDR1 LGHNA and CDR2 YSLEER. CDR3 length: 15 residues. Trimming removed 8 bases from V and 0 bases from J; junction bases left unmatched: 6. CDR3 sequence: CASGGGPSSYNEQFF. In DNA form, the CDR3 reads TGCGCCAGCGGCGGGGGGCCAAGCTCCTACAATGAGCAGTTCTTC.

In the case of this clonotype: A read error may explain this, as a much larger clone is one base away. The chain recombines TRBV7-6 with TRBJ2-5, with D perhaps TRBD1 (5 bases). The germline gives CDR1 SGHVS, CDR2 FNYEAQ. V lost 3 bases to trimming and J lost 5 bases, with 10 bases between them. This CDR3 comprises 13 residues. CDR3 sequence: CASSLAGMETQYF. In DNA form, the CDR3 reads TGTGCCAGCAGCTTGGCAGGGATGGAGACCCAGTACTTC.

The rearrangement links TRBV28 to TRBJ1-3; TRBD1 matches at 8 bases. V was clipped by 8 bases and J by 2 bases; unmatched bases: 2. Germline assignment: CDR1 MDHEN and CDR2 SYDVKM. The CDR3 spans 13 residues. The CDR3 DNA reads TGTGCCAGCGACAGGGGCCCTGGAAACACCATATATTTT. This codes for CASDRGPGNTIYF.

Concerning this clonotype itself: This may be a read error, as it is one base from a much larger clone. This chain links TRBV29-1 with TRBJ1-5; D ambiguous. Trimming shortened V by 4 bases and J by 2 bases, and 9 bases separated the two germline ends. There are 13 residues in the CDR3. Germline V gene lookup returns CDR1 SQVTM and CDR2 ANQGSEA. CDR3 DNA: TGCAGCGTTGGCGGGGTAGGCAATCAGCCCCAGCATTTT. It codes for CSVGGVGNQPQHF.

This clonotype occurred many times. This chain joins TRBV3-1 and TRBJ1-2; a weak D match, TRBD1 (5 bases). Trimming pared 4 bases from V and 1 base from J, leaving 7 bases between. CDR3 size: 13 residues. Germline V gene data show CDR1 as LGHDT and CDR2 as YNNKEL (reference sequence). The CDR3 reads CASSRDGNYGYTF. Here the CDR3 DNA reads TGTGCCAGCAGCCGGGACGGTAACTATGGCTACACCTTC.

This clonotype occurred a few times. J is TRBJ2-1 and V is TRBV19; unclear D gene. The V end was cut by 5 bases, the J end by 4 bases, with 12 bases between. Germline assignment: CDR1 LNHDA and CDR2 SQIVND (reference sequence). The CDR3 spans 14 residues. Here the CDR3 reads CASSQIGLYNEQFF. The CDR3 DNA reads as TGTGCCAGTAGTCAAATCGGGCTTTACAATGAGCAGTTCTTC.

This clonotype was counted a few times. The rearrangement uses TRBV5-1 and TRBJ2-4; TRBD1 or TRBD2 may be the D gene (5 bases each). This CDR3 is 17 amino acids long. Germline CDR1 is SGHRS and CDR2 is YFSETQ. V was trimmed by 0 bases and J by 0 bases, leaving 13 bases between them. For the CDR3, the DNA is TGCGCCAGCAGCTTGGGTCCCCTGGGACGAGCCAAAAACATTCAGTACTTC. It codes for CASSLGPLGRAKNIQYF.

This clonotype was seen ten or more times. The V gene is TRBV4-3, the J gene TRBJ2-1, with a tentative D call TRBD1 (6 bases). CDR1 is LGHNA and CDR2 is YSLEER in the germline V gene. The V and J ends lost 0 bases and 2 bases respectively, with 11 bases between them. The CDR3 contains 16 residues. The CDR3 nucleotides read TGCGCCAGCAGCCAAGATTACAGGGATACCTACAATGAGCAGTTCTTC. It specifies CASSQDYRDTYNEQFF.

This clonotype has a handful of counts. The V gene is TRBV3-1, the J gene TRBJ2-7; D not resolved. CDR3 length: 13 residues. The V end was cut by 4 bases, the J end by 5 bases, with 12 bases between. Germline-derived CDR1 and CDR2 are LGHDT and YNNKEL (reference sequence). The CDR3 DNA sequence: TGTGCCAGCAGCCCCCCCCTAACCAACGAGCAGTACTTC. Amino acid sequence: CASSPPLTNEQYF.